Shown below are 21 T cell receptor beta chains from a single sample sequenced in a study of CD8 T cells in ankylosing spondylitis. General study results and limits: Characteristic of ankylosing spondylitis blood, it appeared, was a TCR beta motif comprising about eight highly homologous variants.

Their antigen targets remain unknown. TCRdb itself ran the 5' RACE reads through MiXCR, one entry per CDR3 protein. The sample contains a few hundred thousand distinct CDR3 sequences, around 7.6% of which appear only once. The sequencing sample was made of blood, either unsorted or a sorted T cell fraction (not recorded which). Source of these receptors: a male donor with ankylosing spondylitis.

This clonotype was detected a few times. The chain has TRBV2 and TRBJ2-7, with a possible D match to TRBD2 (5 bases). The length of the CDR3 is 13 residues. Germline V gives CDR1 SNHLY, CDR2 FYNNEI. V lost 6 bases and J 0 bases, leaving 9 bases between the germline ends. CDR3 sequence: CASRADYSYEQYF. The CDR3 DNA is TGTGCCAGCAGAGCTGACTACTCCTACGAGCAGTACTTC.

J is TRBJ2-7 and V is TRBV28, with 9 bases fitting TRBD1. There are 19 residues in the CDR3. V trimming: 2 bases; J trimming: 0 bases; junction bases outside the gene matches: 14. CDR1 is MDHEN and CDR2 is SYDVKM in the germline V gene. The CDR3 nucleotides read TGTGCCAGCAGTTTACTCTCGGTAGGTTGGACAGGGGACTCCTACGAGCAGTACTTC. Amino acids: CASSLLSVGWTGDSYEQYF.

There are a few counts of this clonotype. The chain couples TRBV20-1 to TRBJ2-1; a weak D match, TRBD2 (6 bases). The CDR3 is made up of 15 amino acids. Germline CDR1 DFQATT, CDR2 SNEGSKA (reference sequence). The germline V and J ends were trimmed by 2 bases and 2 bases, with 13 bases remaining between them. The CDR3 bases are TGCAGTGCTAGATCGGGGGACTCCGCCTACAATGAGCAGTTCTTC. This gives the protein CSARSGDSAYNEQFF.

V and J are TRBV15 and TRBJ1-3; D unresolved. The CDR3 has 15 residues. Trimming stripped 0 bases from V and 2 bases from J, with 8 bases between. CDR1 is LNHNV and CDR2 is YYDKDF in the germline V gene (reference sequence). The CDR3, as DNA: TGTGCCACCAGCAGAGAGTACAGCGCTGGAAACACCATATATTTT. Protein sequence: CATSREYSAGNTIYF.

This chain uses TRBV3-1 with TRBJ1-5; 10 bases match TRBD1. V lost 3 bases to trimming and J lost 9 bases; unmatched junction nucleotides: 8. Germline CDR1 is LGHDT and CDR2 is YNNKEL (reference sequence). The CDR3 length is 15 residues. CDR3 sequence (DNA): TGTGCCAGCAGCCAGGGGACAGGGGCCGTAAGGCCCCAGCATTTT. Amino acid sequence: CASSQGTGAVRPQHF.

The chain has TRBV29-1 and TRBJ2-1; D is ambiguous. This CDR3 has 11 residues. V lost 5 bases, J lost 4 bases, and 6 bases lay in between. The germline CDR1 and CDR2 sequences are SQVTM and ANQGSEA. For the CDR3, the DNA is TGCAGCGTTCTCAGTTACAATGAGCAGTTCTTC. It yields the protein CSVLSYNEQFF.

This clonotype was counted only a few times. V and J are TRBV6-1 and TRBJ2-2, with 10 bases aligning to TRBD2. The CDR3 is 18 amino acids. The V and J ends lost 6 bases and 4 bases, in that order; junction bases with no gene match: 14. From germline, CDR1 is MNHNS and CDR2 SASEGT. As DNA, the CDR3 is TGTGCCAGCAGGCCCAGACTAGCGGGTGCCCGGGGCACCGGGGAGCTGTTTTTT. It codes for CASRPRLAGARGTGELFF.

This clonotype was seen only a few times. The V gene is TRBV7-6, the J gene TRBJ1-4; a weak D match, TRBD1 (5 bases). The germline V gene encodes CDR1 SGHVS and CDR2 FNYEAQ. With 3 bases removed from V and 6 bases from J, the gap between germline ends came to 17 bases. This CDR3 spans 16 amino acids. Written as DNA, the CDR3 is TGTGCCAGCAGCTTTAGAATGCCAGGGCGCGATGAAAAACTGTTTTTT. Amino acid sequence: CASSFRMPGRDEKLFF.

This clonotype was picked up a small number of times. The chain couples TRBV5-1 to TRBJ2-5, with 7 bases fitting TRBD2. Germline values: CDR1 SGHRS, CDR2 YFSETQ. Trimming at V came to 5 bases and at J to 3 bases, leaving 4 bases not matched to a gene. The CDR3 loop spans 13 amino acids. In DNA, the CDR3 is TGCGCCAGCAGGTGGACTAGTGAAGAGACCCAGTACTTC. It translates to CASRWTSEETQYF.

In its sample, this clonotype was seen many times. This rearrangement joins TRBV20-1 to TRBJ2-7, with TRBD1 matching over 7 bases. This CDR3 has 14 amino acids. Looked up from germline, CDR1 is DFQATT and CDR2 is SNEGSKA (reference sequence). Trimming removed 3 bases from V and 1 base from J; junction bases left unmatched: 6. CDR3 nucleotide sequence: TGCAGTGCTAGCGGACAGGCGGGTTCCTACGAGCAGTACTTC. Translated, it gives CSASGQAGSYEQYF.

This clonotype was counted a few times. An end of the junction differs from the germline gene, which may be a read error. V usage is TRBV12-5 and J usage is TRBJ2-2; D possibly uses TRBD1 or TRBD2 (5 bases each). The CDR3 covers 17 residues. The germline V gene has CDR1 LGHNT and CDR2 FRNRAP. The CDR3 sequence is CTSGLVLEGIVTGELFF. The CDR3 nucleotides read TGTACTAGTGGTTTGGTACTTGAGGGGATCGTCACCGGGGAGCTGTTTTTT.

The sample holds many counts of this clonotype. The chain uses TRBV20-1 and TRBJ1-2; the D gene is possibly TRBD1 (5 bases). The CDR3 sequence is 15 residues long. With 2 bases removed from V and 0 bases from J, the gap between germline ends came to 13 bases. Germline values: CDR1 DFQATT, CDR2 SNEGSKA (reference sequence). CDR3 sequence: CSARYPGKANYGYTF. CDR3 nucleotides: TGCAGTGCTAGATACCCAGGGAAAGCTAACTATGGCTACACCTTC.

The chain carries TRBV7-8 and TRBJ1-4; D gene unclear. The V and J ends lost 4 bases and 5 bases respectively, with 14 bases between them. Germline V gene sequence: CDR1 SGHVS, CDR2 FQNEAQ. This CDR3 spans 15 amino acids. CDR3 coding DNA: TGTGCCAGCAGCTACTCATTGGGGTACAATGAAAAACTGTTTTTT. Translated, it gives CASSYSLGYNEKLFF.

This clonotype was observed a handful of times. The chain is built from TRBV15 and TRBJ1-1; D is undetermined. The V end lost 2 bases, the J end lost 0 bases, and 13 bases lay between the germline ends. There are 16 residues in the CDR3. Germline V gene sequence: CDR1 LNHNV, CDR2 YYDKDF (reference sequence). The chain's CDR3 is CATSRYGEAMNTEAFF. The CDR3 DNA sequence: TGTGCCACCAGCAGATATGGTGAGGCTATGAACACTGAAGCTTTCTTT.

This clonotype was detected ten times or more. V is TRBV6-1 and J is TRBJ2-2; possible D gene TRBD1, 6 bases. From germline, CDR1 is MNHNS and CDR2 SASEGT. The ends were cut back, 6 bases at V and 0 bases at J, with 17 bases in the middle. CDR3 length: 17 residues. In nucleotides, the CDR3 is TGTGCCAGCAGACGACGTTCAGGGGCACCGAACACCGGGGAGCTGTTTTTT. Protein sequence: CASRRRSGAPNTGELFF.

This chain links TRBV12-3 or TRBV12-4 with TRBJ2-1, with TRBD2 as a possible D gene (5 bases). V lost 6 bases and J 4 bases, leaving 13 bases between the germline ends. CDR3 length: 14 residues. CDR3 DNA sequence: TGTGCCAGCAGCCCCACAGACTATTACAATGAGCAGTTCTTC. This translates into CASSPTDYYNEQFF.

This clonotype appeared many times. This chain joins TRBV28 and TRBJ2-1; D possibly corresponds to TRBD2 (5 bases). Germline V gives CDR1 MDHEN, CDR2 SYDVKM. This CDR3 is 16 amino acids long. V lost 7 bases, J lost 1 base, and 17 bases lay in between. For the CDR3, the DNA is TGTGCCAGCACTTTCTACGGGATAGGTTCCTACAATGAGCAGTTCTTC. This gives the protein CASTFYGIGSYNEQFF. The full variable domain, its missing parts supplied by reference TRBV28 and TRBJ2-1, is DVKVTQSSRYLVKRTGEKVFLECVQDMDHENMFWYRQDPGLGLRLIYFSYDVKMKEKGDIPEGYSVSREKKERFSLILESASTNQTSMYLCASTFYGIGSYNEQFFGPGTRLTVL.

Concerning this clonotype itself: One base away lies a much larger clone, so this may be a sequencing read error. The V call is TRBV29-1, the J call TRBJ1-4, with 10 positions matching TRBD1. CDR3 length: 14 residues. Germline lookup yields CDR1 SQVTM and CDR2 ANQGSEA. CDR3 amino acids: CSVETGTGDEELFF. The DNA for the CDR3 is TGCAGCGTTGAAACTGGGACAGGGGATGAAGAACTGTTTTTT.

This clonotype was counted a few times. The rearrangement links TRBV20-1 to TRBJ1-1, with a possible D match to TRBD1 (6 bases). Germline V lookup: CDR1 DFQATT, CDR2 SNEGSKA (reference sequence). This CDR3 is 13 amino acids long. With 3 bases removed from V and 2 bases from J, the gap between germline ends came to 10 bases. The CDR3 reads CSARPRGNTEAFF. The CDR3 DNA sequence: TGCAGTGCTAGGCCCAGGGGAAACACTGAAGCTTTCTTT.

This sequence joins TRBV7-9 and TRBJ1-4; a possible D gene is TRBD1 (5 bases). CDR1 and CDR2 from the germline V gene are SEHNR and FQNEAQ (reference sequence). The V gene lost 5 bases and the J gene lost 4 bases, with 11 bases spanning the gap. CDR3 length: 14 residues. The DNA for the CDR3 is TGTGCCAGCAGCGTCGGTGGGGGTAATGAAAAACTGTTTTTT. It yields the protein CASSVGGGNEKLFF.

This clonotype showed up many times. The rearrangement uses TRBV29-1 and TRBJ2-1, with D unresolved. V was trimmed by 4 bases and J by 1 base, leaving 8 bases between them. This CDR3 comprises 13 residues. The germline gives CDR1 SQVTM, CDR2 ANQGSEA. The CDR3 loop is CSVVVLSYNEQFF. The CDR3 region has the DNA TGCAGCGTTGTAGTCTTATCCTACAATGAGCAGTTCTTC.